These T cell receptor beta chains were read from a single sample in a study of OX40 agonist ivuxolimab in advanced cancers. Repertoires were generated with immunoSEQ multiplex PCR, while TCRdb's copy carries only in-frame clones and drops some. The table includes over 55,000 clones, about 93% detected once. The sample in question was CD4+ or CD8+ T cells sorted from blood, obtained in a trial of the OX40 agonist ivuxolimab. Receptor source: an adult with an advanced solid tumor such as melanoma, head and neck, liver or kidney cancer. CDR3s include the opening cysteine and the closing phenylalanine or tryptophan. D genes are given only for firm matches.

CDR3 DNA | CDR3 protein | D gene | J gene | V gene
TGCGCCAGCAGCCAGACCGGGACAGCTCCCTACGAGCAGTACTTC | CASSQTGTAPYEQYF | TRBD1 | TRBJ2-7 | TRBV4-1
TGCGCCAGCAGCCAATCGTTGGGACAGGGGGTCCACGAGCAGTACTTC | CASSQSLGQGVHEQYF | TRBD1 | TRBJ2-7 | TRBV4-3
TGCGCCAGCAGCCAGAATTGGGGGGCGGAGACCCAGTACTTC | CASSQNWGAETQYF | NA | TRBJ2-5 | TRBV4-3
TGTGCCAGCAGTTTAGGAGGAGGGGCAGATACGCAGTATTTT | CASSLGGGADTQYF | NA | TRBJ2-3 | TRBV28
TGTGCCAGCAGCGTCGATTTGACCGGTGGTGAGCAGTACTTC | CASSVDLTGGEQYF | NA | TRBJ2-7 | TRBV9
TGTGCCAGCAGGGGGGAGGGTAATTCACCCCTCCACTTT | CASRGEGNSPLHF | NA | TRBJ1-6 | TRBV2
TGTGCCAGCAGCCATTCGGCCGGGGAGCTGTTTTTT | CASSHSAGELFF | NA | TRBJ2-2 | TRBV27
TGCGCCAGCAGTGACCCGAATGCCCCCCAGGACATAGGCACCGGGGAGCTGTTTTTT | CASSDPNAPQDIGTGELFF | NA | TRBJ2-2 | TRBV10-2
TGTGCCAGCAGCGTGAGCTGGCTACAGGGGAATGAAAAACTGTTTTTT | CASSVSWLQGNEKLFF | TRBD1 | TRBJ1-4 | TRBV11-2
TGCGCCAGCAGCTATATTGGGGGCTACCGCCAAGAGACCCAGTACTTC | CASSYIGGYRQETQYF | NA | TRBJ2-5 | TRBV4-1